This entry lists 18 T cell receptor beta chains sequenced from one sample in a study of T cell changes during pregnancy in multiple sclerosis. Libraries were prepared by immunoSEQ multiplex PCR; TCRdb keeps only in-frame clonotypes and omits some of them. The data contain over 40,000 clones, roughly 90% of them singletons. This specimen was CD4+ T cells from peripheral blood mononuclear cells, taken in the second trimester of pregnancy. The receptors derive from a female donor with multiple sclerosis, enrolled in a pregnancy study.

This chain connects TRBV18 to TRBJ1-2, with 8 positions matching TRBD1. The CDR3 length is 15 residues. The V segment lost 3 bases and the J segment 0 bases; nucleotides outside the gene matches: 3. Germline V gene lookup returns CDR1 KGHSH and CDR2 LQKENI. The CDR3 DNA follows: TGTGCCAGCTCACCGAAGGGACAGGCTAACTATGGCTACACCTTC. It encodes CASSPKGQANYGYTF.

The chain uses TRBV9 and TRBJ2-2; tentative D call: TRBD1 (5 bases). Trimming removed 2 bases at V and 1 base at J, with 12 bases between. Germline V lookup: CDR1 SGDLS, CDR2 YYNGEE. The CDR3 contains 16 residues. This CDR3 reads CASSVSFQGNTGELFF. CDR3 nucleotide sequence: TGTGCCAGCAGCGTCTCCTTTCAGGGGAACACCGGGGAGCTGTTTTTT.

The genes are TRBV29-1 and TRBJ1-1; 7 bases are a match to TRBD1. Germline values: CDR1 SQVTM, CDR2 ANQGSEA. The CDR3 length is 13 residues. The trim removed 7 bases at V and 4 bases at J, leaving 9 bases unmatched. The DNA for the CDR3 is TGCAGCGCTCAAACAGGGGCGGTCACTGAAGCTTTCTTT. This codes for CSAQTGAVTEAFF.

CDR3 residues: CASSLLSYQDRGHEQYF. The CDR3 coding sequence is TGTGCCAGCAGTTTATTAAGTTACCAGGACAGGGGGCATGAGCAGTACTTC. The chain is built from TRBV28 and TRBJ2-7, with 11 bases identical to TRBD1. The CDR3 is 17 amino acids. Trimming at V came to 1 base and at J to 7 bases, leaving 12 bases not matched to a gene. Germline CDR1 and CDR2: MDHEN and SYDVKM. Full variable domain (rest looked up from reference TRBV28 and TRBJ2-7): DVKVTQSSRYLVKRTGEKVFLECVQDMDHENMFWYRQDPGLGLRLIYFSYDVKMKEKGDIPEGYSVSREKKERFSLILESASTNQTSMYLCASSLLSYQDRGHEQYFGPGTRLTVT.

This clone was counted a single time. The V gene is TRBV7-6, the J gene TRBJ2-2; 7 nucleotides agree with TRBD2. There are 18 residues in the CDR3. Germline values: CDR1 SGHVS, CDR2 FNYEAQ. V dropped 2 bases and J dropped 7; count of bases not matched to a gene: 16. The CDR3, as DNA: TGTGCCAGCAGCTTAAGCCCTCCTTGGGGGAGGGAGGTCGGGGAGCTGTTTTTT. Amino acid sequence: CASSLSPPWGREVGELFF.

The CDR3 region has the DNA TGCAGCGTTGAAGAGGGGGCTCGGGCCAAAAACATTCAGTACTTC. This codes for CSVEEGARAKNIQYF. This chain links TRBV29-1 with TRBJ2-4; a possible D gene is TRBD1 (6 bases). The CDR3 sequence is 15 residues long. V was cut by 0 bases and J by 1 base, with 10 bases left in between. Germline V gene sequence: CDR1 SQVTM, CDR2 ANQGSEA.

About this clone: One junction end does not reproduce the germline sequence, and a read error may be involved. The V and J genes are TRBV7-7 and TRBJ2-2; D gene uncertain. Germline CDR1 and CDR2: SSHAT and FNYEAQ (reference sequence). The CDR3 has 15 amino acids. In DNA form, the CDR3 reads TGTGCTAGCAGCCACCGACAAGGGAACACCGGGGAGCTGTTTTTT. This translates into CASSHRQGNTGELFF.

The chain is built from TRBV28 and TRBJ2-3; TRBD2 might be the D (7 bases). CDR1 is MDHEN and CDR2 is SYDVKM in the germline V gene. The CDR3 is 15 residues long. With 0 bases removed from V and 5 bases from J, the gap between germline ends came to 12 bases. Here the CDR3 reads CASSLWRGPGDTQYF. DNA of the CDR3: TGTGCCAGCAGTTTATGGCGGGGGCCTGGAGATACGCAGTATTTT.

This sequence joins TRBV6-5 and TRBJ2-1; TRBD2 matches 10 bases. This CDR3 has 14 residues. V dropped 5 bases and J dropped 8; count of bases not matched to a gene: 6. In germline, CDR1 is MNHEY, CDR2 SVGAGI. For the CDR3, the DNA is TGTGCCAGCAGTAAGCGGGAGGGCCTCCATGAGCAGTTCTTC. Its translation: CASSKREGLHEQFF.

The chain is built from TRBV19 and TRBJ1-2, with D unclear. The CDR3 runs to 17 residues. Per germline, CDR1 LNHDA and CDR2 SQIVND (reference sequence). The ends were cut back, 3 bases at V and 4 bases at J, with 21 bases in the middle. DNA for the CDR3: TGTGCCAGTAGTATTGGGCAGTTTGGTGTTTCTGGCTATGGCTACACCTTC. Encoded protein: CASSIGQFGVSGYGYTF.

This chain joins TRBV5-1 and TRBJ2-7, with 8 bases lining up with TRBD2. Germline V gene sequence: CDR1 SGHRS, CDR2 YFSETQ. CDR3 size: 14 residues. V trimming: 4 bases; J trimming: 3 bases; junction bases outside the gene matches: 6. The CDR3 here is CASSVGAGVYEQYF. The CDR3 DNA is TGCGCCAGCAGCGTGGGAGCGGGGGTCTACGAGCAGTACTTC. Full variable domain (missing parts from reference TRBV5-1 and TRBJ2-7): KAGVTQTPRYLIKTRGQQVTLSCSPISGHRSVSWYQQTPGQGLQFLFEYFSETQRNKGNFPGRFSGRQFSNSRSEMNVSTLELGDSALYLCASSVGAGVYEQYFGPGTRLTVT.

J is TRBJ2-7 and V is TRBV7-6; 16 bases line up with TRBD2. Unmatched junction bases numbered 6, after V lost 5 bases and J lost 2 bases. Per the germline V gene, CDR1 is SGHVS and CDR2 is FNYEAQ. CDR3 size: 17 residues. The CDR3 loop is CASSLSGTSGRAYEQYF. For the CDR3, the DNA is TGTGCCAGCAGCCTATCCGGGACTAGCGGGAGGGCCTACGAGCAGTACTTC.

Details on this clone: The same CDR3 can be traced to other DNA sequences in this sample. The rearrangement joins TRBV29-1 to TRBJ2-3; D not resolved. CDR1 and CDR2 (germline): SQVTM, ANQGSEA. V gave up 5 bases and J gave up 3 bases, with 15 bases separating them. The CDR3 is 14 amino acids. CDR3: CSVREPGRTDTQYF. The CDR3 DNA sequence: TGCAGCGTTCGAGAACCAGGTAGAACAGATACGCAGTATTTT.

The V gene is TRBV11-2, the J gene TRBJ2-5; D possibly corresponds to TRBD2 (5 bases). CDR1 and CDR2 (germline): SGHAT, FQNNGV. This CDR3 has 13 residues. Trimming pared 5 bases from V and 5 bases from J, leaving 12 bases between. The DNA for the CDR3 is TGTGCCAGCAGCCTCGTCAGAGGGGAGACCCAGTACTTC. Protein: CASSLVRGETQYF.

This clone appeared a single time. The chain has TRBV18 and TRBJ2-1; weak D call: TRBD1 (6 bases). Germline values: CDR1 KGHSH, CDR2 LQKENI. The V end was cut by 0 bases, the J end by 4 bases, with 13 bases between. The CDR3 spans 16 residues. CDR3: CASSPPVQGFYNEQFF. The CDR3 bases are TGTGCCAGCTCACCACCGGTACAGGGTTTTTACAATGAGCAGTTCTTC.

This sequence joins TRBV16 and TRBJ2-1, with a weak D call TRBD1 (6 bases). In germline, CDR1 is KGHSY, CDR2 FQNENV. Trimming took 2 bases from V and 3 from J, leaving 11 bases between them. The CDR3 has 15 amino acids. The CDR3 DNA reads as TGTGCCAGCAGCCAAATAGGACAGATCTACAATGAGCAGTTCTTC. Amino acids: CASSQIGQIYNEQFF. The variable domain in full, with the rest retrieved from reference TRBV16 and TRBJ2-1, is GEEVAQTPKHLVRGEGQKAKLYCAPIKGHSYVFWYQQVLKNEFKFLISFQNENVFDETGMPKERFSAKCLPNSPCSLEIQATKLEDSAVYFCASSQIGQIYNEQFFGPGTRLTVL.

This chain links TRBV7-2 with TRBJ2-1, with D possibly TRBD2 on 6 matching bases. CDR3 length: 16 residues. The germline gives CDR1 SGHTA, CDR2 FQGNSA. Trimming left V 5 bases short and J 2 bases short, with 16 bases between. This CDR3 is CASSRPRLVAYNEQFF. CDR3 in DNA: TGTGCCAGCAGCCGTCCCAGACTAGTGGCCTACAATGAGCAGTTCTTC.

In this sample, this clone turned up once. CDR3 sequence reads: CAISELTSSHEQYF. For the CDR3, the DNA is TGTGCCATCAGTGAGCTCACTAGTTCCCACGAGCAGTACTTC. V usage is TRBV10-3 and J usage is TRBJ2-7, with D maybe TRBD2 (5 bases). Trimming took off 2 bases at V and 5 bases at J, with 13 bases between the two ends. The CDR3 runs 14 residues. From germline, CDR1 is ENHRY and CDR2 SYGVKD.